Below, 27 T cell receptor beta chains from the same sample are listed, as sequenced in a study of T cell clones after liver transplantation. The method was immunoSEQ multiplex PCR; TCRdb's version includes in-frame clones alone and lacks a portion of them. Among 98,000 or so clones listed, 82% were seen once. The sample was CD4+ T cells from blood, taken before liver transplant. The receptors were gathered from a human donor who received a liver transplant.

The count of this clone is one. The genes are TRBV2 and TRBJ1-2; no definite D call. CDR1 and CDR2 (germline): SNHLY, FYNNEI. Trimming took off 4 bases at V and 0 bases at J, with 9 bases between the two ends. The CDR3 has 14 residues. Here the CDR3 DNA reads TGTGCCAGCAGTGGGCCATCTACTAACTATGGCTACACCTTC. It is translated as CASSGPSTNYGYTF.

The V gene is TRBV14, the J gene TRBJ1-3; D gene uncertain. The CDR3 spans 16 residues. V was trimmed by 1 base and J by 1 base, leaving 11 bases between them. Germline V lookup: CDR1 SGHDN, CDR2 FVKESK. CDR3 region: CASSQGGMHSGNTIYF. DNA of the CDR3: TGTGCCAGCAGCCAAGGGGGAATGCATTCTGGAAACACCATATATTTT.

This clone has just a few counts. This chain joins TRBV29-1 and TRBJ2-7, with 7 bases that match TRBD1. Looked up from germline, CDR1 is SQVTM and CDR2 is ANQGSEA. V gave up 4 bases and J gave up 9 bases; unmatched junction bases: 9. The CDR3 covers 12 residues. The CDR3 is CSVGTTGVGQYF. The CDR3 DNA reads TGCAGCGTTGGTACTACAGGGGTTGGGCAGTACTTC.

This chain links TRBV5-4 with TRBJ1-1; TRBD1 agrees at 9 bases. The CDR3 sequence is 13 residues long. Germline assignment: CDR1 SGHNT and CDR2 YYREEE (reference sequence). Losses at the gene ends were 3 bases for V and 11 bases for J; bases not matched to a gene: 8. The CDR3, as DNA: TGTGCCAGCAGCTCGAGAGACAGGGGGAGGGCTTTCTTT. It translates to CASSSRDRGRAFF.

The sample holds a few counts of this clone. In nucleotides, the CDR3 is TGTGCCACCAGCAAGCCGGGAGGCAATCAGCCCCAGCATTTT. It specifies CATSKPGGNQPQHF. The chain carries TRBV15 and TRBJ1-5, with D unresolved. The V gene lost 4 bases and the J gene lost 2 bases, with 9 bases spanning the gap. The CDR3 extends over 14 amino acids. Germline V lookup: CDR1 LNHNV, CDR2 YYDKDF (reference sequence).

The V and J genes are TRBV6-5 and TRBJ1-3, with 9 bases matching TRBD1. V gave up 6 bases and J gave up 4 bases; unmatched junction bases: 7. The CDR3 has 15 amino acids. Germline V CDR1 and CDR2: MNHEY, SVGAGI. CDR3 nucleotides: TGTGCCAGCAGCGGAGACAGGGGGGAAGGAAACACCATATATTTT. Translating it yields CASSGDRGEGNTIYF.

This chain uses TRBV6-1 with TRBJ1-2; D remains ambiguous. V was cut by 1 base and J by 4 bases, with 16 bases left in between. The CDR3 runs 16 residues. Germline assignment: CDR1 MNHNS and CDR2 SASEGT. The CDR3 loop reads CASSEGIEVSGYGYTF. The CDR3 DNA sequence: TGTGCCAGCAGTGAAGGAATCGAGGTATCTGGCTATGGCTACACCTTC.

The chain has TRBV7-2 and TRBJ2-7; D possibly corresponds to TRBD1 (6 bases). The CDR3 extends over 15 amino acids. Trimming cost V 4 bases and J 4 bases, with 17 bases left between them. Germline V CDR1 and CDR2: SGHTA, FQGNSA. The CDR3 coding sequence is TGTGCCAGCAGCTCACTAATTGGCAGGGGATACGAGCAGTACTTC. This codes for CASSSLIGRGYEQYF. Complete variable domain (other parts from reference TRBV7-2 and TRBJ2-7): GAGVSQSPSNKVTEKGKDVELRCDPISGHTALYWYRQSLGQGLEFLIYFQGNSAPDKSGLPSDRFSAERTGGSVSTLTIQRTQQEDSAVYLCASSSLIGRGYEQYFGPGTRLTVT.

The chain uses TRBV6-4 and TRBJ2-2; D is undetermined. With 2 bases removed from V and 4 bases from J, the gap between germline ends came to 5 bases. The CDR3 spans 13 residues. From germline, CDR1 is MRHNA and CDR2 SNTAGT. CDR3 protein: CASSDLSTGELFF. As DNA, the CDR3 is TGTGCCAGCAGTGACCTTTCCACCGGGGAGCTGTTTTTT.

The chain couples TRBV7-2 to TRBJ2-1; 11 nucleotides line up with TRBD2. J was trimmed by 7 bases and V by 4 bases; bases with no gene match: 9. Germline CDR1 SGHTA, CDR2 FQGNSA. This CDR3 is built from 16 residues. The CDR3 bases are TGTGCCAGCAGCTCCGCACTAGCGGGAGTACGTAATGAGCAGTTCTTC. Residues: CASSSALAGVRNEQFF.

This sequence joins TRBV5-1 and TRBJ2-7; no clear D. There are 17 residues in the CDR3. Trimming removed 3 bases at V and 1 base at J, with 20 bases between. In germline, CDR1 is SGHRS, CDR2 YFSETQ. The CDR3 region is CASSYGVSPGGSYEQYF. The CDR3 DNA follows: TGCGCCAGCAGCTACGGTGTATCACCTGGCGGATCCTACGAGCAGTACTTC.

V is TRBV9 and J is TRBJ1-5, with D hard to call. The CDR3 runs 13 residues. The ends were cut back, 5 bases at V and 4 bases at J, with 10 bases in the middle. Germline V gene data show CDR1 as SGDLS and CDR2 as YYNGEE. The CDR3 sequence is CASSGMPNQPQHF. CDR3 nucleotide sequence: TGTGCCAGCAGTGGAATGCCAAATCAGCCCCAGCATTTT.

V is TRBV6-5 and J is TRBJ2-7, with TRBD1 identical over 9 bases. The germline CDR1 and CDR2 sequences are MNHEY and SVGAGI. The length of the CDR3 is 14 residues. Losses at the gene ends were 5 bases for V and 6 bases for J; bases not matched to a gene: 8. This CDR3 reads CASSNLDRGTEQYF. DNA of the CDR3: TGTGCCAGCAGTAACTTGGACAGGGGAACCGAGCAGTACTTC.

The chain links TRBV6-1 to TRBJ1-2, with D possibly TRBD1 on 5 matching bases. The CDR3 covers 13 residues. Trimming removed 8 bases at V and 2 bases at J, with 12 bases between. From germline, CDR1 is MNHNS and CDR2 SASEGT. In nucleotides, the CDR3 is TGTGCCAGCGGAACCTCAGGGAACTATGGCTACACCTTC. Its translation is CASGTSGNYGYTF.

The chain couples TRBV15 to TRBJ2-1; D unclear. The V end was cut by 4 bases, the J end by 0 bases, with 7 bases between. The germline CDR1 and CDR2 sequences are LNHNV and YYDKDF (reference sequence). The length of the CDR3 is 14 residues. The CDR3 sequence: CATSTLGSYNEQFF. In nucleotides, the CDR3 is TGTGCCACCAGCACCCTCGGCTCCTACAATGAGCAGTTCTTC.

V usage is TRBV9 and J usage is TRBJ2-1; D perhaps matches TRBD2 (6 bases). Germline lookup yields CDR1 SGDLS and CDR2 YYNGEE. V was shortened by 2 bases and J by 9 bases, with 15 bases between the two germline ends. This CDR3 is 14 amino acids long. The CDR3 DNA sequence: TGTGCCAGCAGCGTCCGGGACTTATCCGGTGAGCAGTTCTTC. The encoded protein is CASSVRDLSGEQFF.

The genes are TRBV27 and TRBJ2-3, with a weak D call TRBD2 (6 bases). Deletions cut 2 bases from V and 2 bases from J, with 8 bases between. Per germline, CDR1 MNHEY and CDR2 SMNVEV (reference sequence). The CDR3 consists of 14 residues. CDR3 bases: TGTGCCAGCAGTTTAGGGGGGTACACAGATACGCAGTATTTT. It specifies CASSLGGYTDTQYF.

The table lists this clone with many counts. J is TRBJ1-2 and V is TRBV6-1; possible D gene TRBD1, 6 bases. Trimming stripped 11 bases from V and 2 bases from J, with 12 bases between. The CDR3 length is 12 residues. Germline V gene lookup returns CDR1 MNHNS and CDR2 SASEGT. The CDR3 DNA is TGTGCCTTCAGAGGGGGAAACTATGGCTACACCTTC. Translated, it gives CAFRGGNYGYTF.

CDR3 in DNA: TGTGCCAGCAGCGTAGGGGAAGGGGCCTACTACAATGAGCAGTTCTTC. Protein: CASSVGEGAYYNEQFF. The gene calls are TRBV9 and TRBJ2-1; tentatively, D is TRBD1 (5 bases). This CDR3 comprises 16 residues. Germline CDR1 reads SGDLS; CDR2 reads YYNGEE. Trimming took off 0 bases at V and 3 bases at J, with 13 bases between the two ends.

V is TRBV5-1 and J is TRBJ2-1; 8 positions match TRBD2. CDR3 length equals 15 residues. Germline-derived CDR1 and CDR2 are SGHRS and YFSETQ. Trimming at V came to 0 bases and at J to 8 bases, leaving 7 bases not matched to a gene. CDR3: CASSLAGGRLDEQFF. For the CDR3, the DNA is TGCGCCAGCAGCTTGGCGGGGGGGAGACTGGATGAGCAGTTCTTC. The variable domain in full, completed from reference TRBV5-1 and TRBJ2-1, reads KAGVTQTPRYLIKTRGQQVTLSCSPISGHRSVSWYQQTPGQGLQFLFEYFSETQRNKGNFPGRFSGRQFSNSRSEMNVSTLELGDSALYLCASSLAGGRLDEQFFGPGTRLTVL.

This rearrangement joins TRBV5-1 to TRBJ2-7; D is tentatively TRBD1 or TRBD2 (5 bases each). CDR3 size: 14 residues. Germline CDR1 is SGHRS and CDR2 is YFSETQ. V was trimmed by 3 bases and J by 3 bases, leaving 13 bases between them. CDR3 DNA: TGCGCCAGCAGCTCCGGGACGGGGAGCTACGAGCAGTACTTC. Translation gives CASSSGTGSYEQYF.

CDR3 region: CASSLSRNYGYTF. The CDR3 DNA reads TGTGCCAGCAGCTTGTCCCGGAACTATGGCTACACCTTC. The chain links TRBV5-4 to TRBJ1-2; D is ambiguous. Germline V gene sequence: CDR1 SGHNT, CDR2 YYREEE (reference sequence). With 1 base removed from V and 2 bases from J, the gap between germline ends came to 6 bases. The CDR3 contains 13 residues.

This clone appeared once. The V and J genes are TRBV7-2 and TRBJ2-3, with 9 bases fitting TRBD1. The CDR3 loop spans 15 amino acids. Per the germline V gene, CDR1 is SGHTA and CDR2 is FQGNSA. The junction had 4 bases not matched to a gene; V was cut back by 1 base and J by 5 bases. The CDR3 nucleotides read TGTGCCAGCAGCTTAGGTCGACAGGGGGGAGATACGCAGTATTTT. Amino acid sequence: CASSLGRQGGDTQYF.

The chain recombines TRBV27 with TRBJ2-3, with D possibly matching TRBD1 (6 bases). The germline V and J ends were trimmed by 5 bases and 3 bases, with 18 bases remaining between them. The CDR3 is made up of 16 amino acids. Germline values: CDR1 MNHEY, CDR2 SMNVEV (reference sequence). In nucleotides, the CDR3 is TGTGCCAGCAGTCCACGACAGGTTCAAGGAACAGATACGCAGTATTTT. Translation gives CASSPRQVQGTDTQYF.

The chain combines TRBV6-6 with TRBJ2-2, with 8 bases aligning to TRBD1. This CDR3 is built from 16 residues. V trimming: 4 bases; J trimming: 6 bases; junction bases outside the gene matches: 10. Germline CDR1 is MNHNY and CDR2 is SVGAGI (reference sequence). For the CDR3, the DNA is TGTGCCAGCAGTTCCCTCGGACAGGGTGTTCCCGGGGAGCTGTTTTTT. As protein: CASSSLGQGVPGELFF.

This clone has only one observation. V gene TRBV28 combines with J gene TRBJ2-2; TRBD1 agrees at 11 bases. The V and J ends lost 6 bases and 4 bases, in that order; junction bases with no gene match: 4. This CDR3 comprises 15 residues. The germline gives CDR1 MDHEN, CDR2 SYDVKM. The CDR3 nucleotides read TGTGCCAGCAGATCCGGGACAGGGGGCACCGGGGAGCTGTTTTTT. Amino acid sequence: CASRSGTGGTGELFF.

The chain joins TRBV19 to TRBJ2-1, with 9 bases aligning to TRBD1. The CDR3 is 15 residues long. Germline V gene lookup returns CDR1 LNHDA and CDR2 SQIVND (reference sequence). Losses at the gene ends were 6 bases for V and 9 bases for J; bases not matched to a gene: 12. The CDR3 loop is CASSLGQGGSSEQFF. The DNA of the CDR3 is TGTGCCAGTAGCCTGGGACAGGGTGGGAGCAGTGAGCAGTTCTTC.